Listed here are 19 T cell receptor beta chains from one sample, sequenced in a study of blood T cells in healthy people across ages. With a J-beta primer mix and a sample-barcoded 5' primer, a second PCR ran roughly 7 to 11 cycles. TCRdb independently ran MiXCR on the 5' RACE reads; one entry per CDR3 protein. The sample includes about 780,000 distinct CDR3 sequences, 25% to 30% of them seen just once. This sample also belongs to another study, concerning T cells of mothers and their children.

Specimen: blood. These receptors came from a boy between 10 and 17 years old in good health.

The chain recombines TRBV28 with TRBJ2-7; D remains unclear. The germline V gene encodes CDR1 MDHEN and CDR2 SYDVKM. The CDR3 has 15 amino acids. V shed 3 bases and J shed 6 bases, with 18 bases lying between them. The CDR3 sequence is CASSFTSRAWGEQYF. CDR3 nucleotide sequence: TGTGCCAGCAGTTTTACGTCCCGGGCTTGGGGCGAGCAGTACTTC.

The V call is TRBV7-9, the J call TRBJ2-1, with D possibly TRBD1 on 5 matching bases. The V gene's germline CDR1 is SEHNR and CDR2 FQNEAQ (reference sequence). The CDR3 sequence is 14 residues long. Trimming removed 3 bases from V and 4 bases from J, with 10 bases in between. In DNA, the CDR3 is TGTGCCAGCAGCTTCCGACAGACTTACAATGAGCAGTTCTTC. Translation gives CASSFRQTYNEQFF.

V is TRBV7-9 and J is TRBJ2-7; 7 bases agree with TRBD1. Germline CDR1 reads SEHNR; CDR2 reads FQNEAQ (reference sequence). The CDR3 is made up of 15 amino acids. Trimming at V came to 3 bases and at J to 4 bases, leaving 9 bases not matched to a gene. For the CDR3, the DNA is TGTGCCAGCAGCTTCGCACAGGGGAGCTCGTACGAGCAGTACTTC. It codes for CASSFAQGSSYEQYF.

V gene TRBV13 combines with J gene TRBJ2-1; 9 bases are a match to TRBD1. The length of the CDR3 is 13 residues. The V and J ends lost 5 bases and 8 bases, in that order; junction bases with no gene match: 4. Germline CDR1 is PRHDT and CDR2 is FYEKMQ (reference sequence). The CDR3 protein is CASSTDRGDEQFF. CDR3 DNA: TGTGCCAGCAGCACCGACAGGGGGGATGAGCAGTTCTTC.

In DNA, the CDR3 is TGTGCCAGCAACGGAGGCACAGATACGCAGTATTTT. Translation: CASNGGTDTQYF. The chain is built from TRBV12-3 or TRBV12-4 and TRBJ2-3; D unresolved. The CDR3 has 12 residues. V was clipped by 7 bases and J by 1 base, with 6 bases between them.

V is TRBV15 and J is TRBJ1-6; D remains ambiguous. CDR3 length: 12 residues. Per germline, CDR1 LNHNV and CDR2 YYDKDF (reference sequence). Trimming left V 8 bases short and J 7 bases short, with 9 bases between. The DNA of the CDR3 is TGTGCCACCGCGGCAGCCAATTCACCCCTCCACTTT. Its protein is CATAAANSPLHF.

This clonotype was detected a few times. V usage is TRBV9 and J usage is TRBJ2-3, with 8 nucleotides matching TRBD2. The CDR3 sequence is 15 residues long. The germline V gene encodes CDR1 SGDLS and CDR2 YYNGEE. With V trimmed by 2 bases and J by 1 base, 3 bases remained unmatched. For the CDR3, the DNA is TGTGCCAGCAGCGTGGACGGGGGGGGCACAGATACGCAGTATTTT. Its protein is CASSVDGGGTDTQYF.

This chain connects TRBV7-2 to TRBJ2-7; unclear D gene. The CDR3 contains 15 residues. Germline CDR1 is SGHTA and CDR2 is FQGNSA. Trimming shortened V by 3 bases and J by 0 bases, and 12 bases separated the two germline ends. CDR3 in DNA: TGTGCCAGCAGCTTTGCCCCAGGAAGCTCCTACGAGCAGTACTTC. Protein product: CASSFAPGSSYEQYF.

The rearrangement joins TRBV13 to TRBJ2-2; 13 bases fit TRBD2. Trimming removed 5 bases from V and 3 bases from J; junction bases left unmatched: 6. The germline V gene encodes CDR1 PRHDT and CDR2 FYEKMQ (reference sequence). The length of the CDR3 is 17 residues. The CDR3 here is CASSETSGGQYTGELFF. The CDR3 nucleotides are TGTGCCAGCAGCGAGACTAGCGGGGGGCAGTACACCGGGGAGCTGTTTTTT.

The genes are TRBV28 and TRBJ2-4; 10 bases line up with TRBD1. The CDR3 contains 14 residues. The junction had 6 bases not matched to a gene; V was cut back by 2 bases and J by 11 bases. Germline CDR1 is MDHEN and CDR2 is SYDVKM. The CDR3: CASSLPRQGAVQYF. DNA for the CDR3: TGTGCCAGCAGTTTACCTAGACAGGGGGCTGTTCAGTACTTC.

There are a few counts of this clonotype. The chain couples TRBV20-1 to TRBJ2-5, with 8 bases matching TRBD2. The J call may be incorrect, as the DNA end agrees better with TRBJ2-7. The germline V gene encodes CDR1 DFQATT and CDR2 SNEGSKA (reference sequence). CDR3 size: 13 residues. For the CDR3, the DNA is TGCAGTGCTTACGGGGGGGAGCTATACGAGCAGTACTTC. Translation: CSAYGGELYEQYF.

The genes are TRBV25-1 and TRBJ2-2, with D hard to call. With 3 bases removed from V and 6 bases from J, the gap between germline ends came to 5 bases. The CDR3 runs 12 residues. Germline CDR1 is MGHDK and CDR2 is SYGVNS. CDR3 coding DNA: TGTGCCAGCAGTGATGAGTCCGGGGAGCTGTTTTTT. Amino acids: CASSDESGELFF.

The chain joins TRBV28 to TRBJ2-1, with TRBD1 identical over 10 bases. CDR3 size: 21 residues. The ends lost 4 bases at V and 5 bases at J; junction bases unmatched: 23. The germline CDR1 and CDR2 sequences are MDHEN and SYDVKM. The CDR3 here is CASSSIMDRGWKERLNNEQFF. Here the CDR3 DNA reads TGTGCCAGCAGTTCCATCATGGACAGGGGGTGGAAAGAGAGGCTTAACAATGAGCAGTTCTTC. The whole variable domain, filled in from reference TRBV28 and TRBJ2-1, reads DVKVTQSSRYLVKRTGEKVFLECVQDMDHENMFWYRQDPGLGLRLIYFSYDVKMKEKGDIPEGYSVSREKKERFSLILESASTNQTSMYLCASSSIMDRGWKERLNNEQFFGPGTRLTVL.

Only a few counts were recorded for this clonotype. The chain carries TRBV29-1 and TRBJ1-1; 7 bases line up with TRBD1. With 6 bases clipped from V and 10 bases from J, the junction kept 5 bases outside the gene matches. Germline CDR1 SQVTM, CDR2 ANQGSEA. This CDR3 has 10 amino acids. The CDR3 bases are TGCAGCGTGGACAGGATCGGAGCTTTCTTT. It translates to CSVDRIGAFF.

The chain combines TRBV5-1 with TRBJ2-5; 11 nucleotides match TRBD2. The DNA matches TRBJ2-1 better at its end, which makes the J call doubtful. From germline, CDR1 is SGHRS and CDR2 YFSETQ. The CDR3 consists of 16 residues. The chain's CDR3 is CASSLTIAGGLDEQFF. CDR3 nucleotides: TGCGCCAGCAGCTTAACCATAGCGGGGGGGCTCGATGAGCAGTTCTTC.

This clonotype was observed a few times. This sequence joins TRBV11-2 and TRBJ1-3; TRBD1 matches 9 bases. The CDR3 consists of 18 residues. The V and J ends lost 3 bases and 3 bases, in that order; junction bases with no gene match: 12. The V gene's germline CDR1 is SGHAT and CDR2 FQNNGV. The CDR3: CASSLLLTRDRVGNTIYF. The DNA for the CDR3 is TGTGCCAGCAGCTTGCTTCTGACTCGGGACAGGGTTGGAAACACCATATATTTT.

This clonotype appeared once. This chain links TRBV7-2 with TRBJ2-1, with 9 positions matching TRBD2. Germline trimming cut 5 bases from V and 12 bases from J; bases unmatched to any gene: 14. Germline assignment: CDR1 SGHTA and CDR2 FQGNSA. There are 15 residues in the CDR3. The CDR3, as DNA: TGTGCCAGCAGCCTAAGCGGGGGGCCCTGGGGAGGGCAGTTCTTC. Encoded protein: CASSLSGGPWGGQFF. The entire variable domain, with the rest obtained from reference TRBV7-2 and TRBJ2-1, is as follows: GAGVSQSPSNKVTEKGKDVELRCDPISGHTALYWYRQSLGQGLEFLIYFQGNSAPDKSGLPSDRFSAERTGGSVSTLTIQRTQQEDSAVYLCASSLSGGPWGGQFFGPGTRLTVL.

The chain recombines TRBV6-5 with TRBJ1-6; D remains unclear. V was shortened by 5 bases and J by 7 bases, with 15 bases between the two germline ends. Looked up from germline, CDR1 is MNHEY and CDR2 is SVGAGI. The CDR3 has 15 residues. Here the CDR3 DNA reads TGTGCCAGCAGTACGTCAAGGATGGGGAATTCACCCCTCCACTTT. Translated: CASSTSRMGNSPLHF.

There are a few counts of this clonotype. This chain joins TRBV29-1 and TRBJ1-1; tentatively, D is TRBD1 (5 bases). V was shortened by 3 bases and J by 5 bases, with 13 bases between the two germline ends. The CDR3 spans 13 residues. CDR1 is SQVTM and CDR2 is ANQGSEA in the germline V gene. CDR3 bases: TGCAGCGTTGAGGGGGTCTGGGGTACTGAAGCTTTCTTT. It codes for CSVEGVWGTEAFF.